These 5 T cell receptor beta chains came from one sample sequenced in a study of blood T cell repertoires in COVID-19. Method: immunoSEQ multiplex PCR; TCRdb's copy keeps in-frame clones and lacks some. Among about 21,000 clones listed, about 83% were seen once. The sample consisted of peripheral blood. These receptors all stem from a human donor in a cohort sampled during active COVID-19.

The DNA of the CDR3 is TGTGCCAGCAGCCCCGCTGAGACAGGGATTTATGGCTACACCTTC. Encoded protein: CASSPAETGIYGYTF. The genes are TRBV11-3 and TRBJ1-2; 7 nucleotides align to TRBD1. The germline CDR1 and CDR2 sequences are SGHNT and YENEEA. Germline trimming cut 5 bases from V and 5 bases from J; bases unmatched to any gene: 11. This CDR3 has 15 amino acids.

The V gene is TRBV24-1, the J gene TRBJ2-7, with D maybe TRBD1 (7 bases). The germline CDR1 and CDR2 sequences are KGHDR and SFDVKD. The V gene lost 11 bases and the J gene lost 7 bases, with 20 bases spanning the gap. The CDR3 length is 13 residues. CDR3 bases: TGTGCCATCGGGGGACAGTTGGTGGGAGAGCAGTACTTC. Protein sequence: CAIGGQLVGEQYF.

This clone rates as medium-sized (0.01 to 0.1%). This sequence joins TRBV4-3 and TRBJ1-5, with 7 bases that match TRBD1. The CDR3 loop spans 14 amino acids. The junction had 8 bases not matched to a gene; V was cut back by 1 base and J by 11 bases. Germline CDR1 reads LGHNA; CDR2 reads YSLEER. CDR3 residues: CASSQAMGQTAQHF. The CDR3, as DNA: TGCGCCAGCAGCCAAGCTATGGGACAGACTGCCCAGCATTTT.

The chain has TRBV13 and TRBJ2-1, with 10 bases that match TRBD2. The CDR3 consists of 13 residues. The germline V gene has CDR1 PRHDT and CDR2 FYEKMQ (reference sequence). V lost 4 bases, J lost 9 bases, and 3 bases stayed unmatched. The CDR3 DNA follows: TGTGCCAGCAGCTCAGTAGCGGGGGGTGAGCAGTTCTTC. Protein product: CASSSVAGGEQFF.

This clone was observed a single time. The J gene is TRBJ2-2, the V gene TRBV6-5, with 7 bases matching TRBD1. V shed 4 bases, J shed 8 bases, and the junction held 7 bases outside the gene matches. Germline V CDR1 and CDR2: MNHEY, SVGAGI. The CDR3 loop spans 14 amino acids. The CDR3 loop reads CASSSAGGVGELFF. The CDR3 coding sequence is TGTGCCAGCAGTTCCGCAGGGGGTGTGGGGGAGCTGTTTTTT.